Presented here are 14 T cell receptor beta chains from one specimen sequenced in a study of blood T cell repertoires in COVID-19. TCRdb's table, derived via immunoSEQ multiplex PCR, lists solely in-frame clones and lacks some. The table includes 100,000 to 150,000 clones, around 87% detected once. The sample comprised peripheral blood. These receptors were obtained from a woman aged 60-75 years with acute or convalescent COVID-19.

CDR3 DNA sequence: TGTGCCAGCAGCCCCCAGGGGTATGGCTACACCTTC. Translation gives CASSPQGYGYTF. The gene calls are TRBV5-5 and TRBJ1-2; D possibly corresponds to TRBD1 (6 bases). The germline V gene has CDR1 SGHKS and CDR2 YYEKEE (reference sequence). V was trimmed by 4 bases and J by 5 bases, leaving 9 bases between them. The CDR3 is 12 amino acids.

V and J are TRBV15 and TRBJ2-2; tentatively, D is TRBD1 (6 bases). Trimming removed 4 bases at V and 7 bases at J, with 13 bases between. Germline CDR1 reads LNHNV; CDR2 reads YYDKDF (reference sequence). This CDR3 spans 14 amino acids. CDR3 loop: CATSKSQGLGELFF. The CDR3 coding sequence is TGTGCCACCAGCAAGTCCCAGGGGCTCGGGGAGCTGTTTTTT.

The genes are TRBV28 and TRBJ1-5; no clear D gene. V was cut by 8 bases and J by 6 bases, with 11 bases left in between. This CDR3 has 12 amino acids. Germline assignment: CDR1 MDHEN and CDR2 SYDVKM. The CDR3 DNA follows: TGTGCCAGCCGTGTACTAACTCAGCCCCAGCATTTT. Translation: CASRVLTQPQHF.

The chain is built from TRBV28 and TRBJ1-1, with D tentatively TRBD1 (5 bases). V was clipped by 3 bases and J by 1 base, with 9 bases between them. Germline-derived CDR1 and CDR2 are MDHEN and SYDVKM. The CDR3 length is 14 residues. The CDR3 DNA follows: TGTGCCAGCAGTTTTCATAGGGGGAACACTGAAGCTTTCTTT. This codes for CASSFHRGNTEAFF.

The V gene is TRBV13, the J gene TRBJ2-1; D possibly corresponds to TRBD2 (6 bases). The CDR3 runs 13 residues. Germline CDR1 and CDR2: PRHDT and FYEKMQ (reference sequence). The V and J ends lost 0 bases and 7 bases respectively, with 7 bases between them. CDR3: CASSLGGRNEQFF. The CDR3 DNA reads as TGTGCCAGCAGCTTAGGGGGGAGGAATGAGCAGTTCTTC.

The chain employs TRBV6-5 and TRBJ2-1, with 11 bases that match TRBD2. V was pared by 1 base and J by 8 bases, with 4 bases of the junction left unmatched. This CDR3 region has 15 residues. Germline CDR1 and CDR2: MNHEY and SVGAGI. The CDR3 region has the DNA TGTGCCAGCAGTTACTTTAGCGGGAGGGCCGATGAGCAGTTCTTC. Translated: CASSYFSGRADEQFF.

The V call is TRBV5-5, the J call TRBJ2-5; the D gene is possibly TRBD1 (5 bases). The V end lost 4 bases, the J end lost 4 bases, and 14 bases lay between the germline ends. This CDR3 is 14 amino acids long. Germline V CDR1 and CDR2: SGHKS, YYEKEE (reference sequence). The DNA for the CDR3 is TGTGCCAGCAGCGACCAGGGTGCCGGAGAGACCCAGTACTTC. Encoded protein: CASSDQGAGETQYF.

This chain links TRBV6-1 with TRBJ1-2; D gene ambiguous. V dropped 2 bases and J dropped 4 bases, with 14 bases sitting between them. Germline lookup yields CDR1 MNHNS and CDR2 SASEGT. CDR3 length: 15 residues. DNA for the CDR3: TGTGCCAGCAGTGAAACCCCGGGTGACCCCTATGGCTACACCTTC. Amino acids: CASSETPGDPYGYTF.

The rearrangement joins TRBV20-1 to TRBJ1-6; D is ambiguous. CDR3 size: 18 residues. From germline, CDR1 is DFQATT and CDR2 SNEGSKA (reference sequence). The V end lost 3 bases, the J end lost 0 bases, and 18 bases lay between the germline ends. CDR3 sequence: CSASRGPPGSSYNSPLHF. Written as DNA, the CDR3 is TGCAGTGCTAGTCGAGGCCCCCCCGGGAGCTCCTATAATTCACCCCTCCACTTT.

The J gene is TRBJ1-2, the V gene TRBV29-1; 7 positions match TRBD1. CDR1 is SQVTM and CDR2 is ANQGSEA in the germline V gene. V lost 7 bases, J lost 4 bases, and 6 bases stayed unmatched. The length of the CDR3 is 12 residues. CDR3 amino acids: CSAYGTAYGYTF. The CDR3 nucleotides read TGCAGCGCTTATGGGACAGCCTATGGCTACACCTTC. Using reference TRBV29-1 and TRBJ1-2 for the parts outside the CDR3, the full variable domain is SAVISQKPSRDICQRGTSLTIQCQVDSQVTMMFWYRQQPGQSLTLIATANQGSEATYESGFVIDKFPISRPNLTFSTLTVSNMSPEDSSIYLCSAYGTAYGYTFGSGTRLTVV.

This clone appeared a single time. The chain is built from TRBV2 and TRBJ1-4, with 9 bases aligning to TRBD1. Germline V gives CDR1 SNHLY, CDR2 FYNNEI. V was pared by 6 bases and J by 5 bases, with 4 bases of the junction left unmatched. CDR3 length: 14 residues. CDR3 in DNA: TGTGCCAGCAGCAGGGACAGGGAGAATGAAAAACTGTTTTTT. Its protein product is CASSRDRENEKLFF.

The chain recombines TRBV7-2 with TRBJ2-1; no clear D. The V gene's germline CDR1 is SGHTA and CDR2 FQGNSA. V lost 1 base and J 9 bases, leaving 10 bases between the germline ends. The CDR3 spans 13 residues. The CDR3 protein is CASSLGVAREQFF. CDR3 DNA: TGTGCCAGCAGCTTAGGGGTAGCTCGTGAGCAGTTCTTC.

This chain links TRBV11-2 with TRBJ2-7; D might be TRBD2 (5 bases). The V gene's germline CDR1 is SGHAT and CDR2 FQNNGV. V dropped 1 base and J dropped 2 bases, with 12 bases sitting between them. The CDR3 loop spans 15 amino acids. In DNA form, the CDR3 reads TGTGCCAGCAGCTTAGGACTGGAGGCCACCTACGAGCAGTACTTC. It yields the protein CASSLGLEATYEQYF.

The V and J genes are TRBV30 and TRBJ1-4, with D unresolved. The V end was cut by 2 bases, the J end by 5 bases, with 15 bases between. This CDR3 region has 15 residues. Looked up from germline, CDR1 is GTSNPN and CDR2 is SVGIG (reference sequence). CDR3 in amino acids: CAWSTSTLTNEKLFF. DNA for the CDR3: TGTGCCTGGAGTACCTCGACTCTTACGAATGAAAAACTGTTTTTT. Full variable domain (rest looked up from reference TRBV30 and TRBJ1-4): SQTIHQWPATLVQPVGSPLSLECTVEGTSNPNLYWYRQAAGRGLQLLFYSVGIGQISSEVPQNLSASRPQDRQFILSSKKLLLSDSGFYLCAWSTSTLTNEKLFFGSGTQLSVL.